One sample yielded the 17 T cell receptor beta chains listed below, sequenced in a study of cytomegalovirus exposure and HLA in healthy donors. A multiplex PCR was run with 60 Vbeta primers and 13 Jbeta primers. Using immunoSEQ multiplex PCR, the repertoire was profiled, and TCRdb retains in-frame clones only, with some absent. The sample yields some 80,000 clones, 78% seen once. Sample: PBMCs. All receptors come from a man aged 35 to 55 in good health and CMV-seronegative.

The V call is TRBV27, the J call TRBJ1-1; 10 positions match TRBD1. V was pared by 5 bases and J by 3 bases, with 6 bases of the junction left unmatched. In germline, CDR1 is MNHEY, CDR2 SMNVEV (reference sequence). This CDR3 spans 15 amino acids. The CDR3 is CASSRGQGLYTEAFF. The CDR3 DNA is TGTGCCAGCAGTAGGGGACAGGGGTTATACACTGAAGCTTTCTTT.

The gene calls are TRBV28 and TRBJ2-4, with 7 nucleotides matching TRBD1. CDR1 is MDHEN and CDR2 is SYDVKM in the germline V gene. The CDR3 is 13 residues long. V was clipped by 5 bases and J by 12 bases; unmatched bases: 10. CDR3 sequence reads: CASSRTVWDSQYF. The CDR3 nucleotides read TGTGCCAGCAGTCGGACAGTTTGGGACAGTCAGTACTTC.

V is TRBV6-5 and J is TRBJ1-4; D possibly corresponds to TRBD1 (5 bases). V lost 5 bases and J 0 bases, leaving 7 bases between the germline ends. In germline, CDR1 is MNHEY, CDR2 SVGAGI. This CDR3 comprises 14 residues. The CDR3 DNA is TGTGCCAGCAGTCGACAGTCAACTAATGAAAAACTGTTTTTT. Amino acids: CASSRQSTNEKLFF.

J is TRBJ2-5 and V is TRBV11-2; 11 bases map to TRBD2. CDR3 size: 16 residues. Germline V gene sequence: CDR1 SGHAT, CDR2 FQNNGV. J lost 4 bases, V lost 1 base, and 5 bases had no gene match. The CDR3 sequence: CASSLVLAGGRETQYF. The DNA for the CDR3 is TGTGCCAGCAGCTTAGTCCTAGCGGGAGGACGAGAGACCCAGTACTTC.

The rearrangement joins TRBV19 to TRBJ1-4; tentative D call: TRBD1 (5 bases). CDR3 length: 16 residues. Between the trimmed V and J ends, which lost 5 bases and 1 base, there was a span of 14 bases. In germline, CDR1 is LNHDA, CDR2 SQIVND (reference sequence). CDR3 in DNA: TGTGCCAGTAGTGTATCCAGACAGAGAACTAATGAAAAACTGTTTTTT. Amino acids: CASSVSRQRTNEKLFF.

Of note for this clone: A junction end diverges from the germline sequence, so it may reflect a read error. The same CDR3 arises from other DNA sequences in this sample as well. This sequence joins TRBV6-6 and TRBJ1-1; the match to TRBD1 covers 10 bases. This CDR3 spans 13 amino acids. Germline V lookup: CDR1 MNHNY, CDR2 SVGAGI (reference sequence). CDR3 amino acids: CAVTGQGVTEAFF. CDR3 bases: TGTGCCGTAACAGGACAGGGGGTCACTGAGGCTTTCTTT.

This sequence joins TRBV10-1 and TRBJ2-7; D unresolved. Germline loops: CDR1 WNHNN, CDR2 SYGVQD (reference sequence). Trimming cost V 0 bases and J 1 base, with 7 bases left between them. This CDR3 has 14 amino acids. The CDR3 nucleotides are TGCGCCAGCAGTGAGTCATTAGATTCCTACGAGCAGTACTTC. Its translation is CASSESLDSYEQYF.

The rearrangement uses TRBV2 and TRBJ2-1; maybe TRBD2 (6 bases). CDR3 length: 14 residues. Trimming removed 7 bases from V and 0 bases from J, with 10 bases in between. The germline gives CDR1 SNHLY, CDR2 FYNNEI. The CDR3 DNA follows: TGTGCCAGCAAGGTTAGCGGCTCCTACAATGAGCAGTTCTTC. This codes for CASKVSGSYNEQFF. Variable domain in full (rest from reference TRBV2 and TRBJ2-1): EPEVTQTPSHQVTQMGQEVILRCVPISNHLYFYWYRQILGQKVEFLVSFYNNEISEKSEIFDDQFSVERPDGSNFTLKIRSTKLEDSAMYFCASKVSGSYNEQFFGPGTRLTVL.

The V gene is TRBV19, the J gene TRBJ1-5; 9 positions agree with TRBD1. The CDR3 covers 16 residues. Losses at the gene ends were 5 bases for V and 6 bases for J; bases not matched to a gene: 11. Looked up from germline, CDR1 is LNHDA and CDR2 is SQIVND (reference sequence). CDR3 amino acids: CASSALDRGLSQPQHF. The CDR3 DNA reads as TGTGCCAGTAGTGCCTTGGACAGGGGATTATCTCAGCCCCAGCATTTT.

The rearrangement links TRBV6-5 to TRBJ2-7; a possible D gene is TRBD1 (6 bases). The CDR3 loop spans 12 amino acids. The V gene lost 7 bases and the J gene lost 9 bases, with 16 bases spanning the gap. Germline loops: CDR1 MNHEY, CDR2 SVGAGI. As DNA, the CDR3 is TGTGCCAGCACACCAGGGCTAGGGGGGCAGTACTTC. Residues: CASTPGLGGQYF.

This chain uses TRBV11-2 with TRBJ2-3, with 10 nucleotides matching TRBD1. Germline CDR1 reads SGHAT; CDR2 reads FQNNGV. This CDR3 has 15 amino acids. V shed 5 bases, J shed 6 bases, and the junction held 8 bases outside the gene matches. CDR3 nucleotides: TGTGCCAGCAGCAAGGGGGACAGGGGAAGCGATACGCAGTATTTT. Amino acids: CASSKGDRGSDTQYF.

This rearrangement joins TRBV7-9 to TRBJ2-1; 15 bases line up with TRBD2. Germline V gives CDR1 SEHNR, CDR2 FQNEAQ (reference sequence). V was pared by 5 bases and J by 13 bases, with 6 bases of the junction left unmatched. The length of the CDR3 is 14 residues. CDR3: CASSIRTSGGAQFF. CDR3 bases: TGTGCCAGCAGCATCCGGACTAGCGGGGGGGCTCAGTTCTTC.

The rearrangement uses TRBV4-2 and TRBJ2-5, with 9 bases that match TRBD2. V shed 1 base, J shed 5 bases, and the junction held 8 bases outside the gene matches. Germline lookup yields CDR1 LGHNA and CDR2 YNFKEQ. This CDR3 is 16 amino acids long. In nucleotides, the CDR3 is TGTGCCAGCAGCCAAGTTGCGGGAGGGCCCTCTGAGACCCAGTACTTC. Its translation: CASSQVAGGPSETQYF.

The chain combines TRBV6-1 with TRBJ2-7; D not resolved. The germline V gene has CDR1 MNHNS and CDR2 SASEGT. Between the trimmed V and J ends, which lost 6 bases and 7 bases, there was a span of 16 bases. The CDR3 totals 13 residues. For the CDR3, the DNA is TGTGCCAGCAGCATTACTGAGCCTACGGAGCAGTACTTC. Its translation is CASSITEPTEQYF.

A few counts support this clone. V usage is TRBV28 and J usage is TRBJ2-7; D perhaps matches TRBD1 (6 bases). This CDR3 is built from 11 residues. CDR1 is MDHEN, CDR2 SYDVKM, per germline. The V end lost 10 bases, the J end lost 3 bases, and 10 bases lay between the germline ends. CDR3 nucleotides: TGTGCCATAACAGGGAACTACGAGCAGTACTTC. It yields the protein CAITGNYEQYF.

The V gene is TRBV27, the J gene TRBJ1-2; D might be TRBD1 (6 bases). Germline V gene data show CDR1 as MNHEY and CDR2 as SMNVEV (reference sequence). The CDR3 spans 12 residues. Trimming took 6 bases from V and 5 from J, leaving 10 bases between them. The CDR3 DNA follows: TGTGCCAGCAGCAATACAGGGTATGGCTACACCTTC. It is translated as CASSNTGYGYTF.

This clone has a handful of counts. For the CDR3, the DNA is TGTGCCAGCAGTTTGAAGCCTACGAACACTGAAGCTTTCTTT. Protein sequence: CASSLKPTNTEAFF. The V gene is TRBV27, the J gene TRBJ1-1; no reliable D call. V shed 3 bases and J shed 1 base, with 9 bases lying between them. Germline CDR1 and CDR2: MNHEY and SMNVEV (reference sequence). There are 14 residues in the CDR3.